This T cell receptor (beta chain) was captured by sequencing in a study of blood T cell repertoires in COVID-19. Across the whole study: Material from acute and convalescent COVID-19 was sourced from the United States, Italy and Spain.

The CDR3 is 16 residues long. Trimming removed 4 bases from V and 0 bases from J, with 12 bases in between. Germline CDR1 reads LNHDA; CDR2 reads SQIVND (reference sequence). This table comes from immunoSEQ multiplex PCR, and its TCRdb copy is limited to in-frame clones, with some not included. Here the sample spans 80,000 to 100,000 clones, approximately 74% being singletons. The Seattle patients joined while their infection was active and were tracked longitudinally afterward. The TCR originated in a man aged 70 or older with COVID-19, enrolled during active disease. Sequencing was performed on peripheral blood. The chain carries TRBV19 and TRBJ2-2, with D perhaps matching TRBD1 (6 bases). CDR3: CASSSVQGANTGELFF. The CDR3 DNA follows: TGTGCCAGTAGTAGCGTACAGGGTGCGAACACCGGGGAGCTGTTTTTT.